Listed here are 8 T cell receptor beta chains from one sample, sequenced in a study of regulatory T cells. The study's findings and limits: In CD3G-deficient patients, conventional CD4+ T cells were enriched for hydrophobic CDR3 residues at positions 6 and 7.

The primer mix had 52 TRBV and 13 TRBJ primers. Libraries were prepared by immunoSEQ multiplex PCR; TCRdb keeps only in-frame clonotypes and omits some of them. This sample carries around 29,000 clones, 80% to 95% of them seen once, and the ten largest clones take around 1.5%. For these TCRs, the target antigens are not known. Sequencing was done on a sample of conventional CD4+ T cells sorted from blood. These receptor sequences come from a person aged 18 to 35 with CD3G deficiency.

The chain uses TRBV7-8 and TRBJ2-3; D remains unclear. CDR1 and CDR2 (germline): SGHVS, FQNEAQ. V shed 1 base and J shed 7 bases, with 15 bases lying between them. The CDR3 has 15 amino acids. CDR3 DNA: TGTGCCAGCAGCTTAGGGGTGGGTCCGGTGTATACGCAGTATTTT. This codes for CASSLGVGPVYTQYF.

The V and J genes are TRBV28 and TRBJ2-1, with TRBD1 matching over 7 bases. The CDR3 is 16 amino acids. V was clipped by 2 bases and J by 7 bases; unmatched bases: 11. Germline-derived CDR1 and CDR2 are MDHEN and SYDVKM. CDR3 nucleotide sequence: TGTGCCAGCAGTTTACCCGACAGGGTGGGAAATAATGAGCAGTTCTTC. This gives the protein CASSLPDRVGNNEQFF.

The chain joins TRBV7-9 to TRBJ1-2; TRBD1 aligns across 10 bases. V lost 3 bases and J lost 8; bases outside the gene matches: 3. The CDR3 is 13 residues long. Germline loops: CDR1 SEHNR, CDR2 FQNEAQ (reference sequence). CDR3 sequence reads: CASSLDRGGGYTF. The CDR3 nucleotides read TGTGCCAGCAGCTTGGACAGGGGGGGAGGCTACACCTTC.

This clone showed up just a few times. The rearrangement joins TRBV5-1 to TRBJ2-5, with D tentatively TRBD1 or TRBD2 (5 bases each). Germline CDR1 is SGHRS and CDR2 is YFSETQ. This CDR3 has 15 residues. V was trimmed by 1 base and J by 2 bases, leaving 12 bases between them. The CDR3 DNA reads TGCGCCAGCAGCTTGTCGGGACCTAAACAAGAGACCCAGTACTTC. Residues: CASSLSGPKQETQYF.

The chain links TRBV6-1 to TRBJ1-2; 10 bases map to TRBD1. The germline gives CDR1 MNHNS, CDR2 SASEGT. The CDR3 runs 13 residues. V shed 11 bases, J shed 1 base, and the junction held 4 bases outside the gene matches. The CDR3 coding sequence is TGTGCCTCGGGGGACAGGGGTAACTATGGCTACACCTTC. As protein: CASGDRGNYGYTF.

The CDR3 sequence: CASSRDSYYGYTF. The CDR3 DNA sequence: TGTGCCAGCAGTCGGGACAGCTACTATGGCTACACCTTC. This chain joins TRBV6-5 and TRBJ1-2, with 7 nucleotides matching TRBD1. Per the germline V gene, CDR1 is MNHEY and CDR2 is SVGAGI. The CDR3 loop spans 13 amino acids. V trimming: 5 bases; J trimming: 3 bases; junction bases outside the gene matches: 3.

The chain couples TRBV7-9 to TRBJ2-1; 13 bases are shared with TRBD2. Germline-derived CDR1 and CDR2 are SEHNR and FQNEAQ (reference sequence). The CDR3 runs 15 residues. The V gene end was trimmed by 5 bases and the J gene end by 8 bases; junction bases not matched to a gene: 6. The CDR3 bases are TGTGCCAGCAGCAGGACTAGCGGGAGTAGCCATGAGCAGTTCTTC. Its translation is CASSRTSGSSHEQFF.

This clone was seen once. CDR3 amino acids: CASSADRVLTGELFF. The CDR3, as DNA: TGTGCCAGCAGCGCCGACAGGGTCCTCACCGGGGAGCTGTTTTTT. This rearrangement joins TRBV7-9 to TRBJ2-2, with TRBD1 matching 7 bases. There are 15 residues in the CDR3. The junction had 7 bases not matched to a gene; V was cut back by 5 bases and J by 4 bases. Germline CDR1 SEHNR, CDR2 FQNEAQ (reference sequence). The entire variable domain, with the rest obtained from reference TRBV7-9 and TRBJ2-2, is as follows: DTGVSQNPRHKITKRGQNVTFRCDPISEHNRLYWYRQTLGQGPEFLTYFQNEAQLEKSRLLSDRFSAERPKGSFSTLEIQRTEQGDSAMYLCASSADRVLTGELFFGEGSRLTVL.